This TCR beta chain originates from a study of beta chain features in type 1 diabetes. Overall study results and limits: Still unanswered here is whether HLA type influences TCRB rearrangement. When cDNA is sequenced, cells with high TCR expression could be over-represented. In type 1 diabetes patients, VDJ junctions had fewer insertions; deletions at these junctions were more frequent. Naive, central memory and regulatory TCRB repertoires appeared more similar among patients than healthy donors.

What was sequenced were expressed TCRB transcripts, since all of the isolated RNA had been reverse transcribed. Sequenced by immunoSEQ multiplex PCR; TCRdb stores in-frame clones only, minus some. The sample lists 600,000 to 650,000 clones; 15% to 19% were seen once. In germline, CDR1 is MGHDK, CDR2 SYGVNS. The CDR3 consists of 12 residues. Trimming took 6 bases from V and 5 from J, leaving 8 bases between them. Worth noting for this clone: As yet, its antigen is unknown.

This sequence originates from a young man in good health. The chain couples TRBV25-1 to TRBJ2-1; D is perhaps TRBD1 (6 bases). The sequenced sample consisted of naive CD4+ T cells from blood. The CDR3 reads CASRTGNNEQFF. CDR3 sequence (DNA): TGTGCCAGCAGAACAGGGAACAATGAGCAGTTCTTC.